This T cell receptor beta chain was recovered during a study of T cells in Graves' hyperthyroidism and ophthalmopathy (dated by TCRdb to about 2019). A note on the overall study: Peripheral blood was collected at initial diagnosis, before any treatment. The approximately 100 discovery patients were divided at random into training and test sets in a 7:3 ratio. According to the paper, TCR Vbeta CDR3 sequencing was carried out on approximately 140 peripheral blood samples, which came from 40 to 45 ophthalmopathy, 70 to 80 hyperthyroidism and some 17 progressor patients. After sampling, hyperthyroidism patients received methimazole starting at 30 mg daily, and ophthalmopathy patients received high-dose intravenous methylprednisolone. To identify distinguishing TCR V-J signatures, a discovery cohort of about 100 patients was used, comprising some 45 with Graves' ophthalmopathy and 57 with stable Graves' hyperthyroidism. Prospective prediction of ophthalmopathy was tested in an independent validation cohort consisting of about 20 hyperthyroidism patients and some 17 patients who later progressed to ophthalmopathy. Thyroid tissue and blood T-cell repertoires from several Graves' hyperthyroidism patients were also compared in the study.

The full study reports these points: Most expanded thyroid clonotypes (frequency above 0.001) were also found in blood, which suggests that blood repertoires may mirror thyroid immune responses. Sample size was not statistically predetermined, and investigators were not blinded to group allocation. During validation, the model predicted progression to ophthalmopathy a median of about 6.3 months ahead of onset, with just under 71% sensitivity and roughly 75% specificity. A model built on a 13 V-J signature distinguished ophthalmopathy from stable hyperthyroidism, reaching 85% to 90% sensitivity and approximately 83% specificity in cross-validation and 80%/75% in testing.

Including the terminal cysteine and phenylalanine, the CDR3 comprises 15 residues. Only the CDR3 portion is preserved as DNA: 45 bases, with reading frame beginning at the first base. Clipping removes 0 bases from V and 6 bases from J, with 6 as the unmatched junction base count. CDR1 is given as LNHNV and CDR2 as YYDKDF, both from the germline V gene (reference sequence). Stable Graves' hyperthyroidism was defined as the absence of progression to ophthalmopathy over 18 months of follow-up. The hyperthyroidism patients were between 18 and 65 years old and newly diagnosed, with a disease duration of less than 2 months. The study excluded patients with uncontrolled infections, other autoimmune diseases, pregnancy or lactation. Diagnoses were based on clinical symptoms, serum thyroxine and TRAb, thyroid ultrasound and orbital computed tomography. Ficoll-Paque density gradient centrifugation was used to isolate PBMCs from around 10 ml of fresh peripheral blood. Total RNA was extracted with Trizol reagent, and quality was checked on an Agilent 2100 Bioanalyzer.

The TCR beta CDR3 regions were amplified from the RNA transcripts. The TCR CDR3 was subjected to a first round of RT-PCR using the HTBI primer set and the Qiagen OneStep RT-PCR kit. Libraries were constructed in a second round of multiplex PCR, after which size selection and purification were performed. Sequencing of the libraries was done on an Illumina HiSeq2000 using paired-end 100 bp reads. The paper's data handling went like this. SOAPnuke was used to process the raw data, removing reads that contained adapters or uncalled bases, had a mean Phred below 15, or lacked an exact match to the constant primer or identifier. COPE v1.2.5 was used to merge high-quality paired reads, and clonotypes were defined as unique nucleotide sequences. MiTCR v1.1 was used to align clonotypes to the IMGT TRBV, TRBD and TRBJ reference segments. The analysis included only V-J combinations with a frequency above 0.0001, which together covered 99.2% of the repertoires. The TCS score was defined as the ratio of F50 (clonal expansion) to E x V (chaos), calculated using BLOSUM62-based TCRdist between CDR3 peptides within each V-J. Welch's t-statistics and random forest reduced just over 500 V-J features to 10 to 15, which were used in a naive Bayes classifier (R e1071). TCRdb trimmed public reads at Q25 via fastp, called clones via MiXCR and kept in-frame beta chains. CDR3 protein sequences are deduplicated, and each keeps its most common genes and DNA. Clone size and V and J calls follow TCRdb, not the original study. This sample comprises 500,000 to 700,000 distinct CDR3 sequences, around 17% of them detected only once. Of the sample, 15% to 20% falls within the top ten clones.

This clonotype appeared many times. Its recognized antigen is unknown. No much larger clone is present one base from it, and per-base qualities are unavailable. The chain joins TRBV15 to TRBJ1-2; 8 central bases correspond to TRBD1. Sequencing input: blood. This receptor was identified in a woman between 18 and 29 years old with Graves' hyperthyroidism. CDR3 loop: CATSRDRGQGDGYTF. Read as DNA, the sequence is TGTGCCACCAGCAGAGATCGTGGACAGGGCGATGGCTACACCTTC.